This TCR beta chain emerged from a study of shared clonotypes between healthy human individuals. About the study: Donors had three CD4 naive, three CD4 memory, two CD8 naive and one CD8 memory plate apiece.

Measured with immunoSEQ multiplex PCR; TCRdb has only the in-frame clones, and not every one. Here the sample spans millions of clones, 85% to 95% being singletons. Only Caucasian adults living in Nashville, Tennessee made up the donor group. The investigators split CD4+ cells into a CD45RA+ naive subset and a CD45RA-negative memory subset. The sample comprised naive CD4+ T cells sorted from blood. Subset here: CD45RA+ positively selected. The TCR was taken from a man aged 18 to 35 in good health.

The CDR3: CASTGAGVETEAFF. The CDR3 DNA reads as TGCGCCAGCACAGGAGCAGGGGTTGAGACTGAAGCTTTCTTT. The chain recombines TRBV5-1 with TRBJ1-1, with D maybe TRBD1 (6 bases). Germline V CDR1 and CDR2: SGHRS, YFSETQ. This CDR3 is 14 amino acids long. The V end was cut by 6 bases, the J end by 5 bases, with 17 bases between.